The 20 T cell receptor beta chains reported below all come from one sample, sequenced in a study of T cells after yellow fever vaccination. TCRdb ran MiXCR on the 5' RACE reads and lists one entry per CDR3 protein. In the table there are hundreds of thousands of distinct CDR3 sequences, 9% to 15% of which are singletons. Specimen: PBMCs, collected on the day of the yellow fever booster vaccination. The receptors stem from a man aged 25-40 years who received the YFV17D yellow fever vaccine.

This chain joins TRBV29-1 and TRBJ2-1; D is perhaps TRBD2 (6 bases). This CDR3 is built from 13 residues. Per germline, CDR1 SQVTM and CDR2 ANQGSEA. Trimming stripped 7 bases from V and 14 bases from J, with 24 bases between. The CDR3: CSARGFRGTFEFF. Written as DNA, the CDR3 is TGCAGCGCCCGTGGATTCCGGGGGACGTTTGAGTTCTTC.

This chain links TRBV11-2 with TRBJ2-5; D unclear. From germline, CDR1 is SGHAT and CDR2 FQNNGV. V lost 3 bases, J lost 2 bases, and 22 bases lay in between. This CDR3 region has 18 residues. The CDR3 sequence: CASSLSLLEPKEQETQYF. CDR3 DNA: TGTGCCAGCAGCTTGAGTCTTCTTGAGCCGAAAGAACAAGAGACCCAGTACTTC.

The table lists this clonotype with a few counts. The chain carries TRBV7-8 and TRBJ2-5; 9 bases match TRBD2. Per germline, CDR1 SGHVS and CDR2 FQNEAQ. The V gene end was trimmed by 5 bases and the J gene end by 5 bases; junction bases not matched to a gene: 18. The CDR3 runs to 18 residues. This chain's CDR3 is CASSQRWLAGKGMETQYF. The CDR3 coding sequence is TGTGCCAGCAGCCAAAGGTGGCTAGCGGGGAAAGGGATGGAGACCCAGTACTTC. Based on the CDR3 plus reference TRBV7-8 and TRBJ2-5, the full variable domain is GAGVSQSPRYKVAKRGQDVALRCDPISGHVSLFWYQQALGQGPEFLTYFQNEAQLDKSGLPSDRFFAERPEGSVSTLKIQRTQQEDSAVYLCASSQRWLAGKGMETQYFGPGTRLLVL.

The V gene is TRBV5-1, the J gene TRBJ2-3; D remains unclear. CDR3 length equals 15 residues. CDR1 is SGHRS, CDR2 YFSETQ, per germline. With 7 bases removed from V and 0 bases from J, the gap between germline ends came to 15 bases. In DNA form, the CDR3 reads TGCGCCAGCGCAGCGCAACCCACCAGCACAGATACGCAGTATTTT. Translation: CASAAQPTSTDTQYF.

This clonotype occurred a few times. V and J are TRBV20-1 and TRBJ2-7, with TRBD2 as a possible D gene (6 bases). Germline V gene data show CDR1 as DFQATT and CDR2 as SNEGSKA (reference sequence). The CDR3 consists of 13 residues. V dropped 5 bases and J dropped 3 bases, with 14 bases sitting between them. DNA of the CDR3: TGCAGTGCTTCTGCTAGCGTGGGCTACGAGCAGTACTTC. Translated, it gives CSASASVGYEQYF.

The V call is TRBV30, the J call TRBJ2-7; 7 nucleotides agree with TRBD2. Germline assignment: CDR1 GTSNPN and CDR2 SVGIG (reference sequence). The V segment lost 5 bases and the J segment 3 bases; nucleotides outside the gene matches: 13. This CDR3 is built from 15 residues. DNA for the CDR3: TGTGCCTGGGACGTCGCGGGAGTGATAGGCTACGAGCAGTACTTC. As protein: CAWDVAGVIGYEQYF.

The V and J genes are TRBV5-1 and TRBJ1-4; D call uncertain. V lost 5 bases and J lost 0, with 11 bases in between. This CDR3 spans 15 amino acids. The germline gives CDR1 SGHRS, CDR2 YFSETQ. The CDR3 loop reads CASRELLATNEKLFF. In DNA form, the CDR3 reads TGCGCCAGCAGAGAACTACTTGCAACTAATGAAAAACTGTTTTTT.

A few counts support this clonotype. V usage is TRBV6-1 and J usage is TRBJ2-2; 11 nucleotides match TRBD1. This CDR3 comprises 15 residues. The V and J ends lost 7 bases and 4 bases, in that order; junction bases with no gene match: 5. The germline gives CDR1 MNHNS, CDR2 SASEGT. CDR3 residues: CASKWGQGGTGELFF. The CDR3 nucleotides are TGTGCCAGCAAATGGGGACAGGGGGGCACCGGGGAGCTGTTTTTT.

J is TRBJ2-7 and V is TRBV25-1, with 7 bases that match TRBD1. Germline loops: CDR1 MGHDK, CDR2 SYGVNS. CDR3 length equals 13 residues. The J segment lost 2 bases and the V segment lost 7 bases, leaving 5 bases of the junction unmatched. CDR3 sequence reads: CASTRTGTYEQYF. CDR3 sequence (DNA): TGTGCCAGCACCCGGACAGGTACCTACGAGCAGTACTTC.

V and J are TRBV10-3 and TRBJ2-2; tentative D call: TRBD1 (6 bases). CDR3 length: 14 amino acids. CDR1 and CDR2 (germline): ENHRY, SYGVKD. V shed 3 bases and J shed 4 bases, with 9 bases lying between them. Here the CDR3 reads CAISETGFTGELFF. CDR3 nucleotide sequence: TGTGCCATCAGTGAAACAGGGTTCACCGGGGAGCTGTTTTTT.

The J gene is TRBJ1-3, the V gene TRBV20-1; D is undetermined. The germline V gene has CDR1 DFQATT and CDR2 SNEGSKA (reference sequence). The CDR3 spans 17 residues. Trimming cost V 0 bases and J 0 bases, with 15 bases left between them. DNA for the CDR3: TGCAGTGCTAGAGATAGGGCAGTGGTGAGCTCTGGAAACACCATATATTTT. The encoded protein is CSARDRAVVSSGNTIYF.

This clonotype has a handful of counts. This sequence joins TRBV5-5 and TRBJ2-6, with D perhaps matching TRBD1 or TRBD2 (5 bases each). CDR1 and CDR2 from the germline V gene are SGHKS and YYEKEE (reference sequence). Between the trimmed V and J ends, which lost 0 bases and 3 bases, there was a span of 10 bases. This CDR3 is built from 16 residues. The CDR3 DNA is TGTGCCAGCAGCTTGGGGATGGGGGTTGGGGCCAACGTCCTGACTTTC. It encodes CASSLGMGVGANVLTF.

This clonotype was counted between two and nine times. The CDR3 DNA reads TGTGCCAGCAGCTACAGGGTACTCGGGAATTCACCCCTCCACTTT. Translating it yields CASSYRVLGNSPLHF. The gene calls are TRBV12-3 or TRBV12-4 and TRBJ1-6; TRBD1 might be the D (6 bases). Trimming took 6 bases from V and 7 from J, leaving 16 bases between them. The CDR3 spans 15 residues.

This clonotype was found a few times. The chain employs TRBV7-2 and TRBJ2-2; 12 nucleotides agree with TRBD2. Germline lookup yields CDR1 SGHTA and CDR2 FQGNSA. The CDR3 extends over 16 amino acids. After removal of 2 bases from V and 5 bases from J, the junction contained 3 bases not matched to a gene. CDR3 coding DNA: TGTGCCAGCAGCTTAACTAGCGGGAGGAGGACCGGGGAGCTGTTTTTT. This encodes CASSLTSGRRTGELFF.

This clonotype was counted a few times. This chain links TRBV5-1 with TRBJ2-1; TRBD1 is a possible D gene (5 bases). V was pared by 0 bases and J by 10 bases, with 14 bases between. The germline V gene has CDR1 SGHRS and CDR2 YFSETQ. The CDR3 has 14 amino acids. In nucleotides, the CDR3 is TGCGCCAGCAGCTTGGTGACAGCCCCGTGGGAGCAGTTCTTC. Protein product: CASSLVTAPWEQFF.

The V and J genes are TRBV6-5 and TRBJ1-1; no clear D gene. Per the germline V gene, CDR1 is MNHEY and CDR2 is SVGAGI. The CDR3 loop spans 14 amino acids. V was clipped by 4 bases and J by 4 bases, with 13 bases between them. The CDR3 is CASSFAGGPTEAFF. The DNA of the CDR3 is TGTGCCAGCAGTTTTGCGGGAGGGCCCACTGAAGCTTTCTTT.

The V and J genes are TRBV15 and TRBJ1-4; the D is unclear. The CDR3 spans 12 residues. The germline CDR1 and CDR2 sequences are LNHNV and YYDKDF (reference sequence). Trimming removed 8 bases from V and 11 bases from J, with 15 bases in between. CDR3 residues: CATRLTEGKLFF. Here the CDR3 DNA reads TGTGCCACCCGGCTAACGGAAGGGAAACTGTTTTTT.

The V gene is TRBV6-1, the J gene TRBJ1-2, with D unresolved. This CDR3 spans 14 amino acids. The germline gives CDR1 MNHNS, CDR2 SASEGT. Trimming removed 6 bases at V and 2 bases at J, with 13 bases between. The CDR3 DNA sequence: TGTGCCAGCAGGACGACATTAACGAACTATGGCTACACCTTC. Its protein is CASRTTLTNYGYTF.

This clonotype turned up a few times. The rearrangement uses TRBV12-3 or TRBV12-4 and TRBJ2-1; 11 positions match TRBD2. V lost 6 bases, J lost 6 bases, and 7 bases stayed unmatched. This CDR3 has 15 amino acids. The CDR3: CASSQLAGVRNEQFF. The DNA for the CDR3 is TGTGCCAGCAGCCAACTAGCGGGAGTACGCAATGAGCAGTTCTTC.

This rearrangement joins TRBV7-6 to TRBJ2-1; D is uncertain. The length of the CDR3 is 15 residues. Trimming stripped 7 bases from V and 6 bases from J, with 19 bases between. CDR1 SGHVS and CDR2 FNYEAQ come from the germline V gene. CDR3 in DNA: TGTGCCAGCAAAAAAACATATAATGGGGTCAATGAGCAGTTCTTC. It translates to CASKKTYNGVNEQFF.